The 18 T cell receptor beta chains below come from one sample, sequenced in a study of human T cells and chemical hapten exposure. One entry per CDR3 protein results from TCRdb running MiXCR on the RACE reads. The top ten clones hold approximately 3.4% of a sample with more than 80,000 distinct CDR3 sequences, 9.5% to 14% of them seen once. Specified time point: pre-sensitization, week 0. Treatment meaning: therapeutic diphenylcyclopropenone sensitization with weekly scalp DPC. Sequenced here: whole blood, sampled in connection with sensitization to the hapten diphenylcyclopropenone (DPC). These receptors all stem from a woman aged 55-70 years with alopecia areata. Some clones in this sample may be carry-over from other donors' samples.

The chain links TRBV6-5 to TRBJ1-6; D perhaps matches TRBD1 (6 bases). Between the trimmed V and J ends, which lost 4 bases and 7 bases, there was a span of 11 bases. CDR1 is MNHEY and CDR2 is SVGAGI in the germline V gene. The CDR3 loop spans 14 amino acids. The CDR3 here is CASSWDTNNSPLHF. The CDR3 DNA reads as TGTGCCAGCAGTTGGGACACAAACAATTCACCCCTCCACTTT.

This clonotype appeared many times. CDR3 amino acids: CASSAPGPNQPQHF. In DNA, the CDR3 is TGTGCCAGCAGCGCACCGGGCCCCAATCAGCCCCAGCATTTT. The chain carries TRBV3-1 and TRBJ1-5, with D unresolved. The CDR3 is 14 amino acids. V lost 5 bases and J 3 bases, leaving 11 bases between the germline ends. Germline loops: CDR1 LGHDT, CDR2 YNNKEL (reference sequence).

This chain connects TRBV6-6 to TRBJ1-4; tentative D call: TRBD1 (5 bases). Germline V CDR1 and CDR2: MNHNY, SVGAGI (reference sequence). CDR3 length equals 14 residues. Trimming removed 5 bases from V and 0 bases from J, with 7 bases in between. This CDR3 is CASSRQSTNEKLFF. The CDR3 bases are TGTGCCAGCAGTCGACAGTCAACTAATGAAAAACTGTTTTTT.

This clonotype has just a few counts. The J gene is TRBJ2-6, the V gene TRBV5-1; 7 bases are a match to TRBD1. Germline CDR1 SGHRS, CDR2 YFSETQ. Trimming cost V 2 bases and J 4 bases; bases outside gene matches: 6. The CDR3 sequence is 16 residues long. CDR3 loop: CASSLDGTAGANVLTF. CDR3 nucleotides: TGCGCCAGCAGCTTAGACGGGACAGCCGGGGCCAACGTCCTGACTTTC.

In its sample, this clonotype was seen a few times. The V gene is TRBV3-1, the J gene TRBJ2-5; D remains unclear. Germline CDR1 LGHDT, CDR2 YNNKEL (reference sequence). Trimming removed 2 bases at V and 2 bases at J, with 9 bases between. The CDR3 spans 14 residues. The CDR3 region is CASSQISGQETQYF. In nucleotides, the CDR3 is TGTGCCAGCAGCCAAATCTCCGGTCAAGAGACCCAGTACTTC.

This chain links TRBV5-1 with TRBJ1-1, with D perhaps TRBD1 (6 bases). Trimming removed 5 bases at V and 6 bases at J, with 29 bases between. The germline V gene has CDR1 SGHRS and CDR2 YFSETQ. The CDR3 extends over 18 amino acids. The CDR3, as DNA: TGCGCCAGCAGTGGTGGTAGGGTGGGGGCTACCCTGTCTGCTGAAGCTTTCTTT. Amino acid sequence: CASSGGRVGATLSAEAFF.

The chain joins TRBV24-1 to TRBJ1-2, with 7 bases fitting TRBD1. CDR1 KGHDR and CDR2 SFDVKD come from the germline V gene. Losses at the gene ends were 3 bases for V and 4 bases for J; bases not matched to a gene: 7. This CDR3 comprises 15 residues. Here the CDR3 DNA reads TGTGCCACCAGTGATCCCGGGACAGCGATCTATGGCTACACCTTC. This encodes CATSDPGTAIYGYTF.

V and J are TRBV7-2 and TRBJ2-1; TRBD1 matches 9 bases. J lost 1 base, V lost 1 base, and 2 bases had no gene match. The CDR3 has 16 residues. Germline CDR1 is SGHTA and CDR2 is FQGNSA. Here the CDR3 reads CASSLDRGLSYNEQFF. CDR3 bases: TGTGCCAGCAGCTTAGACAGGGGGCTGTCCTACAATGAGCAGTTCTTC.

This clonotype was recorded many times. The chain links TRBV30 to TRBJ2-1; TRBD2 aligns across 10 bases. The J segment lost 6 bases and the V segment lost 3 bases, leaving 5 bases of the junction unmatched. CDR1 is GTSNPN and CDR2 is SVGIG in the germline V gene (reference sequence). The CDR3 is 14 amino acids. The CDR3 DNA reads as TGTGCCTGGAGCCCCGGGACTAGCGTCAATGAGCAGTTCTTC. Its translation is CAWSPGTSVNEQFF.

This clonotype occurred a few times. This chain joins TRBV6-6 and TRBJ1-6; D is unclear. Germline V gene data show CDR1 as MNHNY and CDR2 as SVGAGI (reference sequence). Trimming removed 4 bases at V and 8 bases at J, with 12 bases between. The CDR3 length is 14 residues. CDR3 in DNA: TGTGCCAGCAGTTCGGCAGGTCCGCATTCACCCCTCCACTTT. Translated, it gives CASSSAGPHSPLHF.

The J gene is TRBJ1-2, the V gene TRBV7-8; no firm D call. Trimming cost V 5 bases and J 0 bases, with 10 bases left between them. This CDR3 contains 14 residues. From germline, CDR1 is SGHVS and CDR2 FQNEAQ. This chain's CDR3 is CASSARESNYGYTF. In DNA, the CDR3 is TGTGCCAGCAGCGCCCGGGAGTCTAACTATGGCTACACCTTC.

This clonotype has a handful of counts. The rearrangement uses TRBV19 and TRBJ1-4, with D unclear. The V and J ends lost 3 bases and 12 bases respectively, with 11 bases between them. CDR1 is LNHDA and CDR2 is SQIVND in the germline V gene (reference sequence). This CDR3 contains 12 residues. CDR3 loop: CASSIDRMELFF. CDR3 sequence (DNA): TGTGCCAGTAGTATCGATCGGATGGAACTGTTTTTT.

The rearrangement links TRBV11-3 to TRBJ2-7, with D tentatively TRBD2 (6 bases). The V gene lost 5 bases and the J gene lost 2 bases, with 13 bases spanning the gap. CDR1 is SGHNT and CDR2 is YENEEA in the germline V gene. This CDR3 contains 14 residues. In DNA, the CDR3 is TGTGCCAGCAGCACCGGGACTTTTCCCTACGAGCAGTACTTC. It yields the protein CASSTGTFPYEQYF. The whole variable domain, remainder taken from reference TRBV11-3 and TRBJ2-7, is EAGVVQSPRYKIIEKKQPVAFWCNPISGHNTLYWYLQNLGQGPELLIRYENEEAVDDSQLPKDRFSAERLKGVDSTLKIQPAELGDSAVYLCASSTGTFPYEQYFGPGTRLTVT.

The CDR3 spells CASSETTAGRYEQYF. DNA for the CDR3: TGTGCCAGCAGTGAAACAACCGCCGGGAGATACGAGCAGTACTTC. The chain recombines TRBV6-1 with TRBJ2-7, with D possibly matching TRBD2 (6 bases). The germline V gene encodes CDR1 MNHNS and CDR2 SASEGT. The CDR3 covers 15 residues. V lost 2 bases and J lost 4, with 15 bases in between.

This clonotype came up many times. The CDR3 DNA sequence: TGTGCCAGCAGTAAGCAGGGACCCGCTGTATCAGATACGCAGTATTTT. Its protein is CASSKQGPAVSDTQYF. The genes are TRBV2 and TRBJ2-3, with D perhaps TRBD1 or TRBD2 (5 bases each). Trimming shortened V by 5 bases and J by 4 bases, and 19 bases separated the two germline ends. The CDR3 covers 16 residues. The germline CDR1 and CDR2 sequences are SNHLY and FYNNEI.

This clonotype has a count of ten or more. The rearrangement links TRBV5-1 to TRBJ2-2; either TRBD1 or TRBD2 may fit D (5 bases each). Germline CDR1 SGHRS, CDR2 YFSETQ. The CDR3 totals 16 residues. Trimming stripped 5 bases from V and 2 bases from J, with 16 bases between. In DNA, the CDR3 is TGCGCCAGCAGTCTTAGCACCGGGGCCAACACCGGGGAGCTGTTTTTT. Translated: CASSLSTGANTGELFF.

This clonotype has a count of ten or more. The CDR3 loop is CASSPAGHDIQYF. CDR3 nucleotide sequence: TGTGCCAGCTCACCTGCGGGACACGACATTCAGTACTTC. The chain employs TRBV18 and TRBJ2-4; perhaps D is TRBD1 or TRBD2 (6 bases each). CDR1 and CDR2 from the germline V gene are KGHSH and LQKENI. CDR3 length: 13 amino acids. V was trimmed by 3 bases and J by 8 bases, leaving 11 bases between them.

V gene TRBV19 combines with J gene TRBJ1-2; TRBD1 aligns across 10 bases. The CDR3 consists of 16 residues. V lost 5 bases and J lost 4; bases outside the gene matches: 10. Looked up from germline, CDR1 is LNHDA and CDR2 is SQIVND (reference sequence). In DNA form, the CDR3 reads TGTGCCAGTAGTCCGGACCGGGACAGGGGAGTCTATGGCTACACCTTC. Translation: CASSPDRDRGVYGYTF.